A single T cell receptor (beta chain) is shown here with its context. The antigen is not known. Sequence at one end of the junction differs from germline and may be a read error. TEMRA cells were enriched by FACS, and CD4+ and CD8+ T cells were negatively isolated. This sample was taken from a study of CD8 T cells in Susac syndrome. Study results and caveats: Clonal expansion was present among Susac CD8+ cells. This expansion reached its peak in TEMRA cells and in active patients.

RNA in amounts of roughly 0.5 to 1 ug was reverse transcribed with random hexamers. The authors amplified TCR beta CDR3 across 54 Vbeta and 13 Jbeta using immunoSEQ multiplex PCR. One entry per CDR3 protein results from TCRdb running MiXCR on the immunoSEQ multiplex PCR reads. Seen here are some 110,000 distinct CDR3 sequences, just under 95% observed once, and the top ten hold about 0.28%. This CDR3 spans 14 amino acids. V usage is TRBV12-3 or TRBV12-4 and J usage is TRBJ2-3; 7 bases match TRBD2. Input material: CD8+ T cells from PBMCs. The clonotype originates from a human donor with Susac syndrome. The CDR3 sequence is CASSLAANTDTQYF. In DNA, the CDR3 is TGTGCCAGCAGTCTAGCGGCCAACACAGATACGCAGTATTTT.